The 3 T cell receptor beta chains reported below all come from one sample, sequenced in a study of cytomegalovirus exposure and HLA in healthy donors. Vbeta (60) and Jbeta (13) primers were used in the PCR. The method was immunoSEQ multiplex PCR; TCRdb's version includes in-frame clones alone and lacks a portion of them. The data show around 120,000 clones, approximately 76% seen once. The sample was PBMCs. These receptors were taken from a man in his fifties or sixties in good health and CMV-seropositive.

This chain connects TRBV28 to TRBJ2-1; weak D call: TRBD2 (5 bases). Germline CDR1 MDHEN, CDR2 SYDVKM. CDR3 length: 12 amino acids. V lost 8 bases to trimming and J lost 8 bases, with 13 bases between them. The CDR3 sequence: CASEKRRYEQFF. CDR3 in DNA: TGTGCCAGCGAAAAGCGGAGGTATGAGCAGTTCTTC. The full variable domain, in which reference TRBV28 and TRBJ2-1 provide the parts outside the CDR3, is DVKVTQSSRYLVKRTGEKVFLECVQDMDHENMFWYRQDPGLGLRLIYFSYDVKMKEKGDIPEGYSVSREKKERFSLILESASTNQTSMYLCASEKRRYEQFFGPGTRLTVL.

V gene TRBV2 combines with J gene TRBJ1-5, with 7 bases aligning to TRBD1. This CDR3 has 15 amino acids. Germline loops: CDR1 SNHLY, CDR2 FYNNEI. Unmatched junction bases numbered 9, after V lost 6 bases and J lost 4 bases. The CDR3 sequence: CASRPSGTVNQPQHF. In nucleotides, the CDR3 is TGTGCCAGCAGGCCCTCCGGGACAGTTAATCAGCCCCAGCATTTT.

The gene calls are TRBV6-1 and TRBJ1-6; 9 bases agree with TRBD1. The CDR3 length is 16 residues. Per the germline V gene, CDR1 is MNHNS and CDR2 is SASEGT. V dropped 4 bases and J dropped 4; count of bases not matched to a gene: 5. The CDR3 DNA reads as TGTGCCAGCAGTGCGGACAGGGGAACTTATAATTCACCCCTCCACTTT. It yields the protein CASSADRGTYNSPLHF.